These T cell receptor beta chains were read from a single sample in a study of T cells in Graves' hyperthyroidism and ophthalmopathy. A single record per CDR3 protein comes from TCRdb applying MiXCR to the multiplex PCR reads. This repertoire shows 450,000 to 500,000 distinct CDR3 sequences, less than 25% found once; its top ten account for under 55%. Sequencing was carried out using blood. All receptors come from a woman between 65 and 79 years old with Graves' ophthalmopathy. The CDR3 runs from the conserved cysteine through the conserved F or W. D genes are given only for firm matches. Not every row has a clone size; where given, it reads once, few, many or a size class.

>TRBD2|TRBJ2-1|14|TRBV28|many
CASKRAGVSNEQFF
TGTGCCAGCAAAAGGGCGGGAGTAAGCAATGAGCAGTTCTTC
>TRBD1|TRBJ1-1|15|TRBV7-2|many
CASSPEGTGNTEAFF
TGTGCCAGCAGCCCTGAAGGGACAGGGAACACTGAAGCTTTCTTT
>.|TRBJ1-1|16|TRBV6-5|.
CASSYSGSLMNTEAFF
TGTGCCAGCAGTTACTCGGGTTCACTTATGAACACTGAAGCTTTCTTT
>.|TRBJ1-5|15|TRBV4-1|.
CASSQVGYSNQPQHF
TGCGCCAGCAGCCAAGTCGGCTATAGCAATCAGCCCCAGCATTTT
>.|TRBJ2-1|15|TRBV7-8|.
CASSFAARSYNEQFF
TGTGCCAGCAGCTTCGCTGCCCGCTCCTACAATGAGCAGTTCTTC
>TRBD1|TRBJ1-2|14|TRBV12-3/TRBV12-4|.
CASRSSGGSYGYTF
TGTGCCAGCAGGTCGTCAGGGGGCAGCTATGGCTACACCTTC
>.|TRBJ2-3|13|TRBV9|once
CASSPNERDTQYF
TGTGCCAGCAGCCCCAACGAGCGGGATACGCAGTATTTT
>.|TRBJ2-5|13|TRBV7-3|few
CASSLISLGTQYF
TGTGCCAGCAGCTTAATATCCCTTGGGACCCAGTACTTC
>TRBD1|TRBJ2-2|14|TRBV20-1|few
CSAPRTGGTGELFF
TGCAGTGCTCCCCGGACAGGGGGCACCGGGGAGCTGTTTTTT
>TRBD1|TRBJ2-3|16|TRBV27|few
CASSLFRGQGADTQYF
TGTGCCAGCAGTTTATTTCGTGGGCAGGGGGCAGATACGCAGTATTTT
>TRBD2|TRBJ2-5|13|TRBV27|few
CASTGGRGETQYF
TGTGCCAGCACTGGCGGGAGAGGGGAGACCCAGTACTTC
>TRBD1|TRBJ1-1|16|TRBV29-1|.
CSAPPGTGAMNTEAFF
TGCAGCGCCCCGCCCGGGACAGGGGCGATGAACACTGAAGCTTTCTTT
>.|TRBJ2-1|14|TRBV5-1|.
CASSLDLIGNEQFF
TGCGCCAGCAGCTTGGATCTGATAGGCAATGAGCAGTTCTTC
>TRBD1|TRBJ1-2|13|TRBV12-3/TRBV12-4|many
CASSLRQGAIYTF
TGTGCCAGCAGTTTGCGACAGGGGGCCATATACACCTTC
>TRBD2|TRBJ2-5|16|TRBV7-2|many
CASSLGSGSFQETQYF
TGTGCCAGCAGCTTAGGAAGCGGGAGCTTCCAAGAGACCCAGTACTTC
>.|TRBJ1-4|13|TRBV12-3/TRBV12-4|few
CASSLGSAGKLFF
TGTGCCAGCAGTTTGGGTAGTGCGGGAAAACTGTTTTTT
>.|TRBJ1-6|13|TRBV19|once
CASSILVNSPLHF
TGTGCCAGTAGTATACTGGTGAATTCACCCCTCCACTTT
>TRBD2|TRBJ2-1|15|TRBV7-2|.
CASSLYLAGGQEQFF
TGTGCCAGCAGCTTATACCTAGCGGGAGGGCAAGAGCAGTTCTTC
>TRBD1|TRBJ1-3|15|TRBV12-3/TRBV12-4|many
CASSRTGGTGNTIYF
TGTGCCAGCAGTCGAACAGGGGGCACTGGAAACACCATATATTTT
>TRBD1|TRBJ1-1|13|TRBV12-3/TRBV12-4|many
CASSFTGGTEAFF
TGTGCCAGCAGTTTTACAGGGGGCACTGAAGCTTTCTTT
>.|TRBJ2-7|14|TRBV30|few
CAWSLPNPTYEQYF
TGTGCCTGGAGTCTCCCCAACCCCACCTACGAGCAGTACTTC
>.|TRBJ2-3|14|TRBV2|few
CATKVQTGIDTQYF
TGTGCCACTAAGGTTCAAACAGGGATAGATACGCAGTATTTT
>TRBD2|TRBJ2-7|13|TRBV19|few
CASTGGSIYEQYF
TGTGCCAGTACGGGGGGATCTATATACGAGCAGTACTTC
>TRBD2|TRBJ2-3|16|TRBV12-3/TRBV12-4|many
CASSLILAGAADTQYF
TGTGCCAGCAGTTTAATACTAGCGGGAGCGGCAGATACGCAGTATTTT
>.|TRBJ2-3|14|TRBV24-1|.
CATGDGGPLDTQYF
TGTGCCACCGGTGATGGCGGCCCCTTAGATACGCAGTATTTT
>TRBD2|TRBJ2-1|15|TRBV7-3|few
CASSWKAGDWGGQFF
TGTGCCAGCAGCTGGAAGGCGGGAGATTGGGGTGGGCAGTTCTTC
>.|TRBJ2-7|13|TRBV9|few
CASSVVPQVEQYF
TGTGCCAGCAGCGTAGTCCCCCAAGTCGAGCAGTACTTC
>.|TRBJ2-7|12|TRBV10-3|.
CAIRAQTGEQYF
TGTGCCATACGGGCCCAGACTGGCGAGCAGTACTTC